These 17 T cell receptor beta chains were sequenced from one sample in a study of T cells in narcolepsy. This table comes from immunoSEQ multiplex PCR, and its TCRdb copy is limited to in-frame clones, with some not included. The sample shows fewer than 30,000 clones, about 85% of them seen only once. The sequenced sample consisted of CD45RA- memory CD4+ T cells from PBMCs. These receptors were taken from a human donor with narcolepsy.

V usage is TRBV27 and J usage is TRBJ1-2, with 11 bases aligning to TRBD1. CDR3 size: 14 residues. Germline trimming cut 6 bases from V and 4 bases from J; bases unmatched to any gene: 4. The germline CDR1 and CDR2 sequences are MNHEY and SMNVEV (reference sequence). DNA of the CDR3: TGTGCCAGCAGCTCCGGGACAGGGGGCTATGGCTACACCTTC. It specifies CASSSGTGGYGYTF.

The chain carries TRBV6-5 and TRBJ2-2, with 8 bases lining up with TRBD1. CDR1 and CDR2 from the germline V gene are MNHEY and SVGAGI. Losses at the gene ends were 6 bases for V and 4 bases for J; bases not matched to a gene: 1. The CDR3 covers 13 residues. The CDR3 DNA follows: TGTGCCAGCAGGACAGGGGTCACCGGGGAGCTGTTTTTT. It yields the protein CASRTGVTGELFF.

The chain joins TRBV6-4 to TRBJ2-5, with D possibly TRBD2 on 5 matching bases. The CDR3 totals 16 residues. The germline gives CDR1 MRHNA, CDR2 SNTAGT. Trimming cost V 3 bases and J 1 base, with 15 bases left between them. CDR3 nucleotides: TGTGCCAGCAGTGATAGGCAGCGGAACCTCCAAGAGACCCAGTACTTC. Translation gives CASSDRQRNLQETQYF.

The chain is built from TRBV6-5 and TRBJ2-7, with D possibly being TRBD1 (6 bases). CDR1 is MNHEY, CDR2 SVGAGI, per germline. The CDR3 runs to 14 residues. V lost 7 bases and J lost 2, with 15 bases in between. In nucleotides, the CDR3 is TGTGCCAGCACCCAGGGGTTTGACGCCTACGAGCAGTACTTC. It yields the protein CASTQGFDAYEQYF.

V usage is TRBV5-4 and J usage is TRBJ2-3; 9 bases map to TRBD1. The junction had 6 bases not matched to a gene; V was cut back by 6 bases and J by 1 base. The germline gives CDR1 SGHNT, CDR2 YYREEE (reference sequence). The CDR3 is 15 residues long. The CDR3 spells CASKTGGGGTDTQYF. CDR3 DNA sequence: TGTGCCAGCAAAACAGGGGGCGGCGGCACAGATACGCAGTATTTT.

The gene calls are TRBV21-1 and TRBJ2-2; the table assigns TRBD2, which was not confirmed against the DNA. TRBV21-1 is recorded as a pseudogene. This CDR3 has 14 amino acids. The CDR3, as DNA: TGTGCCAGCATCCCTGGCGGGAACCCCGGGGAGCTGTTTTTT. It translates to CASIPGGNPGELFF.

V is TRBV15 and J is TRBJ2-1; perhaps TRBD2 as D (7 bases). Germline CDR1 LNHNV, CDR2 YYDKDF (reference sequence). The V gene lost 1 base and the J gene lost 8 bases, with 18 bases spanning the gap. The CDR3 contains 16 residues. The CDR3 sequence is CATSRGGGGASYEQFF. The CDR3, as DNA: TGTGCCACCAGCAGAGGTGGCGGGGGCGCTTCTTATGAGCAGTTCTTC.

The chain employs TRBV7-2 and TRBJ1-5; the match to TRBD1 covers 8 bases. Germline V gene sequence: CDR1 SGHTA, CDR2 FQGNSA. The CDR3 covers 17 residues. V was clipped by 1 base and J by 4 bases; unmatched bases: 9. Here the CDR3 reads CASSLVLGQVGNQPQHF. CDR3 nucleotides: TGTGCCAGCAGCTTAGTGTTGGGACAGGTGGGAAATCAGCCCCAGCATTTT.

The chain joins TRBV18 to TRBJ2-3, with TRBD1 matching over 7 bases. This CDR3 is built from 14 residues. After removal of 6 bases from V and 2 bases from J, the junction contained 5 bases not matched to a gene. CDR1 and CDR2 from the germline V gene are KGHSH and LQKENI. CDR3 sequence: CASSPGTVTDTQYF. CDR3 coding DNA: TGTGCCAGCTCGCCAGGGACAGTCACAGATACGCAGTATTTT.

The genes are TRBV2 and TRBJ1-5; 8 nucleotides match TRBD1. The V segment lost 6 bases and the J segment 5 bases; nucleotides outside the gene matches: 6. The CDR3 covers 14 residues. CDR1 is SNHLY, CDR2 FYNNEI, per germline. For the CDR3, the DNA is TGTGCCAGCAGCCTCGACAGGGGCTATCAGCCCCAGCATTTT. It specifies CASSLDRGYQPQHF.

The chain recombines TRBV4-2 with TRBJ2-3, with TRBD2 matching over 8 bases. J lost 6 bases, V lost 1 base, and 6 bases had no gene match. This CDR3 contains 15 residues. Germline CDR1 is LGHNA and CDR2 is YNFKEQ. The CDR3 DNA sequence: TGTGCCAGCAGCCAAGCGGGGGGGCTTGATGATACGCAGTATTTT. Its protein is CASSQAGGLDDTQYF.

This chain joins TRBV27 and TRBJ1-1; D not certain. The V end lost 4 bases, the J end lost 2 bases, and 11 bases lay between the germline ends. This CDR3 region has 14 residues. Germline loops: CDR1 MNHEY, CDR2 SMNVEV (reference sequence). CDR3 sequence reads: CASSYRGQNTEAFF. DNA of the CDR3: TGTGCCAGCAGTTACCGAGGCCAAAACACTGAAGCTTTCTTT.

This chain links TRBV6-6 with TRBJ1-1; D gene ambiguous. CDR3 length equals 13 residues. Germline-derived CDR1 and CDR2 are MNHNY and SVGAGI (reference sequence). The V end lost 2 bases, the J end lost 1 base, and 5 bases lay between the germline ends. For the CDR3, the DNA is TGTGCCAGCAGTTACGCGGAGAACACTGAAGCTTTCTTT. Translation: CASSYAENTEAFF.

V gene TRBV28 combines with J gene TRBJ2-3; 8 nucleotides line up with TRBD2. Unmatched junction bases numbered 11, after V lost 5 bases and J lost 1 base. CDR1 is MDHEN, CDR2 SYDVKM, per germline. CDR3 size: 17 residues. For the CDR3, the DNA is TGTGCCAGCAGTCCGATGGGAGCGGGAGTGGGCACAGATACGCAGTATTTT. Encoded protein: CASSPMGAGVGTDTQYF.

The chain uses TRBV6-1 and TRBJ2-5, with 7 bases aligning to TRBD2. Matching the DNA end better, TRBJ2-7 makes the J call doubtful. The CDR3 extends over 13 amino acids. Per germline, CDR1 MNHNS and CDR2 SASEGT. The CDR3 sequence: CASMGGGLGEQYF. The CDR3 DNA follows: TGTGCCAGCATGGGCGGGGGACTGGGCGAGCAGTACTTC.

This CDR3 reads CASSPTSVPQETQYF. In DNA form, the CDR3 reads TGTGCCAGCAGCCCAACATCTGTTCCCCAAGAGACCCAGTACTTC. This sequence joins TRBV11-2 and TRBJ2-5, with unresolved D. Trimming pared 5 bases from V and 1 base from J, leaving 14 bases between. CDR1 is SGHAT and CDR2 is FQNNGV in the germline V gene. The CDR3 extends over 15 amino acids.

The CDR3 sequence: CASSEEASYYNEQFF. The CDR3 DNA reads TGTGCCAGCAGTGAAGAGGCTAGCTACTACAATGAGCAGTTCTTC. The chain recombines TRBV2 with TRBJ2-1; maybe TRBD2 (5 bases). This CDR3 comprises 15 residues. Germline V lookup: CDR1 SNHLY, CDR2 FYNNEI. Trimming removed 1 base from V and 3 bases from J, with 10 bases in between.